Listed below are T cell receptor beta chains from one sample, sequenced in a study of T cell repertoires in cytomegalovirus infection. MiXCR, run by TCRdb on the reads, gives a single entry per CDR3 protein. The sample holds over 450,000 distinct CDR3 sequences, around 11% seen once. The specimen was PBMCs. These TCRs come from a human donor in good health (CMV status not recorded). Some clones in this sample may be carry-over from other donors' samples. Both conserved end residues are part of each CDR3. The D gene is left open where the match is weak. Only part of the rows carry a size: once, few, many, or a class if the clone is expanded.

v_call	d_call	j_call	clone_size	cdr3_aa	cdr3_nt
TRBV9	TRBD2	TRBJ2-3	.	CASSPGGGGADTQYF	TGTGCCAGCAGCCCTGGAGGCGGGGGGGCAGATACGCAGTATTTT
TRBV3-1	.	TRBJ2-5	once	CASGVGPQETQYF	TGTGCCAGCGGCGTAGGCCCACAAGAGACCCAGTACTTC
TRBV7-2	TRBD2	TRBJ2-7	many	CASSLAPTSASNAYEQYF	TGTGCCAGCAGCTTAGCTCCAACTAGCGCTTCAAACGCTTACGAGCAGTACTTC
TRBV20-1	TRBD1	TRBJ2-5	few	CSAREGQQETQYF	TGCAGTGCTAGAGAGGGACAGCAAGAGACCCAGTACTTC
TRBV29-1	.	TRBJ1-4	few	CSARSRATNEKLFF	TGCAGCGCACGATCGCGGGCAACTAATGAAAAACTGTTTTTT
TRBV7-2	.	TRBJ1-1	many	CASNKRGAGTEAFF	TGTGCCAGCAACAAAAGGGGGGCTGGGACTGAAGCTTTCTTT
TRBV3-1	.	TRBJ1-2	many	CASSQAVNYGYTF	TGTGCCAGCAGCCAAGCAGTTAACTATGGCTACACCTTC
TRBV2	.	TRBJ2-1	many	CASKVRGASYNEQFF	TGTGCCAGCAAAGTGAGGGGTGCGTCCTACAATGAGCAGTTCTTC
TRBV30	TRBD1	TRBJ1-2	few	CAWSAWTGAGYTF	TGTGCCTGGAGTGCCTGGACAGGGGCAGGCTACACCTTC
TRBV6-4	TRBD2	TRBJ2-1	many	CASRPLAAGGGNEQFF	TGTGCCAGCAGACCCCTGGCTGCGGGGGGCGGCAATGAGCAGTTCTTC
TRBV7-8	TRBD1	TRBJ1-2	many	CASSLGTGADGYTF	TGTGCCAGCAGCCTTGGGACAGGGGCTGATGGCTACACCTTC